This TCR beta chain was captured by sequencing in a study of cytomegalovirus exposure and HLA in healthy donors. Study-wide background: A preliminary data release comprised roughly 80 million unique TCRs obtained from HLA-typed donors.

The CDR3 spans 16 residues. V gave up 5 bases and J gave up 2 bases, with 16 bases separating them. CDR1 and CDR2 from the germline V gene are MNHEY and SMNVEV (reference sequence). Researchers ran the PCR with 60 Vbeta and 13 Jbeta primers. Clones were read by immunoSEQ multiplex PCR, and TCRdb kept only the in-frame ones, dropping some. Here the sample table reports some 110,000 clones. Sequencing was performed on PBMCs. The clonotype comes from a man aged 35 to 55 in good health and CMV-seropositive. This chain links TRBV27 with TRBJ1-3; maybe TRBD1 (5 bases). The DNA of the CDR3 is TGTGCCAGCAGTGCGGGGACCCCGATTGCTGGAAACACCATATATTTT. The encoded protein is CASSAGTPIAGNTIYF.